Listed here are 21 T cell receptor beta chains from one sample, sequenced in a study of long-term antiretroviral therapy in people with HIV. Version v3.0 of the immunoSEQ assay was performed at survey level. Generated by immunoSEQ multiplex PCR, the TCRdb table keeps only in-frame clones and is missing some. The table includes 25,000 to 35,000 clones, around 93% detected once. The sequencing used unsorted PBMCs, collected 5.3 years after starting antiretroviral therapy. The receptors here all came from a man aged 50 or older with HIV.

The chain carries TRBV2 and TRBJ2-4, with D tentatively TRBD1 (5 bases). CDR3 length equals 16 residues. V lost 4 bases to trimming and J lost 0 bases, with 13 bases between them. Germline V CDR1 and CDR2: SNHLY, FYNNEI. The CDR3 spells CASSAEAGLAKNIQYF. The CDR3 nucleotides are TGTGCCAGCAGTGCTGAGGCAGGGCTAGCCAAAAACATTCAGTACTTC.

CDR3 nucleotide sequence: TGCGCCAGCAGTCAATCACTTTTATTCGGCCCCGGGGAGCTGTTTTTT. This gives the protein CASSQSLLFGPGELFF. J is TRBJ2-2 and V is TRBV23-1; D gene unclear. TRBV23-1 is given ORF status, its function remaining uncertain. This CDR3 is built from 16 residues. Deletions cut 0 bases from V and 6 bases from J, with 14 bases between.

The V and J genes are TRBV6-5 and TRBJ1-1; the D gene is possibly TRBD1 (6 bases). The germline V gene has CDR1 MNHEY and CDR2 SVGAGI. Deletions cut 0 bases from V and 4 bases from J, with 9 bases between. The CDR3 spans 14 residues. This CDR3 reads CASSYSAGATEAFF. For the CDR3, the DNA is TGTGCCAGCAGTTACTCTGCAGGGGCCACTGAAGCTTTCTTT.

The CDR3 loop is CASSLINYGYTF. CDR3 DNA: TGTGCCAGCAGTCTGATTAACTATGGCTACACCTTC. V gene TRBV28 combines with J gene TRBJ1-2; D uncertain. There are 12 residues in the CDR3. Germline CDR1 reads MDHEN; CDR2 reads SYDVKM. Trimming stripped 5 bases from V and 1 base from J, with 5 bases between.

The chain couples TRBV9 to TRBJ2-3; 9 bases fit TRBD1. This CDR3 has 14 residues. The V segment lost 0 bases and the J segment 4 bases; nucleotides outside the gene matches: 0. Germline V gives CDR1 SGDLS, CDR2 YYNGEE. This CDR3 is CASSVGQGADTQYF. The CDR3 DNA reads TGTGCCAGCAGCGTAGGACAGGGGGCAGATACGCAGTATTTT.

This clone has a single count. This sequence joins TRBV5-1 and TRBJ2-7; 8 nucleotides match TRBD1. V shed 4 bases, J shed 5 bases, and the junction held 5 bases outside the gene matches. Per germline, CDR1 SGHRS and CDR2 YFSETQ. This CDR3 is 13 amino acids long. CDR3 loop: CASSPGTGNEQYF. In DNA form, the CDR3 reads TGCGCCAGCAGCCCTGGGACAGGAAACGAGCAGTACTTC.

The CDR3 sequence is CASSLDLRGGSVETQYF. CDR3 DNA sequence: TGTGCCAGCAGCTTAGACCTTCGGGGGGGGTCGGTAGAGACCCAGTACTTC. This sequence joins TRBV7-9 and TRBJ2-5; 8 bases match TRBD2. The junction had 11 bases not matched to a gene; V was cut back by 1 base and J by 4 bases. Germline assignment: CDR1 SEHNR and CDR2 FQNEAQ (reference sequence). CDR3 size: 17 residues.

The chain employs TRBV7-8 and TRBJ2-7, with D perhaps matching TRBD1 (6 bases). V was clipped by 0 bases and J by 7 bases, with 10 bases between them. CDR3 length: 13 amino acids. CDR1 and CDR2 from the germline V gene are SGHVS and FQNEAQ. The CDR3 DNA is TGTGCCAGCAGCTTAGCAGGGGGAAGGGAGCAGTACTTC. It codes for CASSLAGGREQYF.

The chain couples TRBV19 to TRBJ2-1; D gene ambiguous. CDR1 LNHDA and CDR2 SQIVND come from the germline V gene (reference sequence). The germline V and J ends were trimmed by 3 bases and 6 bases, with 6 bases remaining between them. The CDR3 totals 12 residues. The CDR3 spells CASSIPGNEQFF. In DNA form, the CDR3 reads TGTGCCAGTAGTATTCCGGGCAATGAGCAGTTCTTC.

The V and J genes are TRBV29-1 and TRBJ2-3; the match to TRBD2 covers 8 bases. This CDR3 has 15 residues. V was pared by 2 bases and J by 0 bases, with 4 bases of the junction left unmatched. Germline V gene sequence: CDR1 SQVTM, CDR2 ANQGSEA. CDR3 region: CSVERAGVSTDTQYF. The CDR3 coding sequence is TGCAGCGTTGAAAGAGCGGGGGTAAGCACAGATACGCAGTATTTT.

This chain connects TRBV15 to TRBJ2-1; tentative D call: TRBD2 (6 bases). The V gene lost 0 bases and the J gene lost 4 bases, with 10 bases spanning the gap. Germline CDR1 LNHNV, CDR2 YYDKDF (reference sequence). There are 15 residues in the CDR3. Here the CDR3 reads CATSREGGDYNEQFF. In DNA form, the CDR3 reads TGTGCCACCAGCAGAGAGGGAGGAGATTACAATGAGCAGTTCTTC.

This chain's CDR3 is CAWSVPRAGTGKAYREKLFF. The CDR3 region has the DNA TGTGCCTGGAGTGTACCCCGCGCCGGGACAGGGAAGGCATATCGGGAAAAACTGTTTTTT. The chain employs TRBV30 and TRBJ1-4; 9 positions agree with TRBD1. Germline V CDR1 and CDR2: GTSNPN, SVGIG (reference sequence). This CDR3 region has 20 residues. Losses at the gene ends were 0 bases for V and 8 bases for J; bases not matched to a gene: 22. The full variable domain, with the rest looked up from reference TRBV30 and TRBJ1-4, is SQTIHQWPATLVQPVGSPLSLECTVEGTSNPNLYWYRQAAGRGLQLLFYSVGIGQISSEVPQNLSASRPQDRQFILSSKKLLLSDSGFYLCAWSVPRAGTGKAYREKLFFGSGTQLSVL.

V usage is TRBV28 and J usage is TRBJ2-2, with TRBD2 identical over 10 bases. The CDR3 totals 15 residues. Germline CDR1 and CDR2: MDHEN and SYDVKM. V dropped 7 bases and J dropped 1; count of bases not matched to a gene: 3. This CDR3 reads CASNPSGGNTGELFF. CDR3 nucleotides: TGTGCCAGCAACCCTAGCGGGGGGAACACCGGGGAGCTGTTTTTT.

This clone has only a few counts. The chain links TRBV19 to TRBJ2-3; D possibly corresponds to TRBD2 (6 bases). Trimming removed 5 bases from V and 1 base from J, with 13 bases in between. The CDR3 is 15 amino acids. Germline V gives CDR1 LNHDA, CDR2 SQIVND (reference sequence). CDR3 residues: CASSPLREGTDTQYF. DNA of the CDR3: TGTGCCAGTAGTCCCTTAAGGGAGGGCACAGATACGCAGTATTTT.

The chain carries TRBV4-3 and TRBJ2-2, with 10 bases fitting TRBD2. The J segment lost 6 bases and the V segment lost 0 bases, leaving 7 bases of the junction unmatched. The CDR3 has 17 residues. From germline, CDR1 is LGHNA and CDR2 YSLEER. CDR3 region: CASSQDWIAGGSGELFF. The CDR3 DNA follows: TGCGCCAGCAGCCAAGATTGGATAGCGGGGGGATCCGGGGAGCTGTTTTTT.

The chain combines TRBV6-1 with TRBJ2-1, with D possibly matching TRBD1 (5 bases). CDR3 length: 15 residues. CDR1 and CDR2 (germline): MNHNS, SASEGT. V was shortened by 1 base and J by 3 bases, with 10 bases between the two germline ends. This CDR3 reads CASSEGVGRYNEQFF. Written as DNA, the CDR3 is TGTGCCAGCAGTGAAGGGGTGGGGCGCTACAATGAGCAGTTCTTC.

V usage is TRBV5-6 and J usage is TRBJ2-3; D gene unclear. CDR3 length: 13 residues. V was cut by 4 bases and J by 5 bases, with 11 bases left in between. Germline V gives CDR1 SGHDT, CDR2 YYEEEE. The CDR3: CASSADPKDTQYF. The DNA for the CDR3 is TGTGCCAGCAGCGCCGACCCGAAAGATACGCAGTATTTT. Combining the CDR3 with reference TRBV5-6 and TRBJ2-3 gives the whole variable domain DAGVTQSPTHLIKTRGQQVTLRCSPKSGHDTVSWYQQALGQGPQFIFQYYEEEERQRGNFPDRFSGHQFPNYSSELNVNALLLGDSALYLCASSADPKDTQYFGPGTRLTVL.

The chain joins TRBV5-6 to TRBJ2-7; TRBD2 is a possible D gene (5 bases). The CDR3 has 15 residues. Germline values: CDR1 SGHDT, CDR2 YYEEEE. The ends were cut back, 5 bases at V and 3 bases at J, with 18 bases in the middle. CDR3 sequence reads: CASSYSIGVNYEQYF. The CDR3 DNA reads TGTGCCAGCAGTTACTCAATCGGGGTAAACTACGAGCAGTACTTC.

J is TRBJ2-7 and V is TRBV5-1; 12 bases are a match to TRBD1. The V gene's germline CDR1 is SGHRS and CDR2 YFSETQ. The CDR3 is made up of 15 amino acids. Unmatched junction bases numbered 5, after V lost 5 bases and J lost 2 bases. The CDR3 region is CASRRRDRGPYEQYF. The CDR3 DNA reads as TGCGCCAGCAGAAGACGGGACAGGGGGCCCTACGAGCAGTACTTC.

The chain couples TRBV9 to TRBJ1-1; D uncertain. The CDR3 has 15 amino acids. Trimming cost V 0 bases and J 4 bases, with 13 bases left between them. Germline V gene sequence: CDR1 SGDLS, CDR2 YYNGEE. CDR3 in amino acids: CASSVGPLGTTEAFF. CDR3 DNA sequence: TGTGCCAGCAGCGTAGGGCCGTTAGGAACCACTGAAGCTTTCTTT.

The CDR3 is CSVEYRGLANTEAFF. In DNA, the CDR3 is TGCAGCGTTGAGTACAGGGGGCTGGCGAACACTGAAGCTTTCTTT. The rearrangement links TRBV29-1 to TRBJ1-1; 9 bases agree with TRBD1. The CDR3 runs 15 residues. The V gene end was trimmed by 3 bases and the J gene end by 1 base; junction bases not matched to a gene: 6. CDR1 and CDR2 from the germline V gene are SQVTM and ANQGSEA.